This entry is about one TCR beta chain. The sample is drawn from a study of blood T cell repertoires in COVID-19. Overall study: The study drew acute and convalescent COVID-19 samples from the United States, Italy and Spain.

Source study methods: The assay estimated nucleated cells by amplifying reference gene primers. Clones were read by immunoSEQ multiplex PCR, and TCRdb kept only the in-frame ones, dropping some. From that table come the V and J calls and clone size; the DNA was used to work out D and trimming. The sample has 310,000 or so clones, roughly 90% seen once. With 5 bases clipped from V and 3 bases from J, the junction kept 12 bases outside the gene matches. This CDR3 spans 16 amino acids. CDR1 and CDR2 from the germline V gene are SGHVS and FNYEAQ. The clonotype originates from a young woman with COVID-19, enrolled during active disease. The sequenced sample was peripheral blood. This chain joins TRBV7-6 and TRBJ1-1; TRBD1 matches at 7 bases. The CDR3 DNA reads as TGTGCCAGCAGCCCGTTGGGACAGACCGGGGACACTGAAGCTTTCTTT. Its translation: CASSPLGQTGDTEAFF.